The entry that follows covers one T cell receptor (beta chain) sequence. The data were taken from a study of T-cell reconstitution after alpha-beta-depleted transplantation in children. Construction of the TCRbeta library involved unique molecular identifiers. TCRdb fed the PCR reads into MiXCR, producing one record per CDR3 protein. The sample carries a few hundred thousand distinct CDR3 sequences, approximately 20% recorded once. Trimming left V 0 bases short and J 1 base short, with 7 bases between. This CDR3 is 14 amino acids long. Germline V gene lookup returns CDR1 SGHRS and CDR2 YFSETQ. Material: PBMCs from the stem cell graft donor, obtained from the stem cell graft. The J gene is TRBJ1-1, the V gene TRBV5-1; the D is unclear. The sequence was obtained from a human donor who donated a stem cell graft to a child with acute lymphoblastic leukemia. Here the CDR3 DNA reads TGCGCCAGCAGCTTGGGAAGGTCGAACACTGAAGCTTTCTTT. This codes for CASSLGRSNTEAFF.